The T cell receptor beta chain under discussion was sequenced for a study of regulatory T cells in long-lasting Graves disease. Both iRepertoire HTBI primers and Arm-PCR of CDR3 regions were used to build the TCR beta libraries. TCRdb called the multiplex PCR reads again in MiXCR, with one record for every CDR3 protein. The sample has 650,000 to 700,000 distinct CDR3 sequences, approximately 29% seen once. As for this clonotype: Its antigen is currently unknown. The missing conserved phenylalanine or tryptophan at the end of this CDR3 makes a read error likely.

Time point here: persistent/refractory GD, antithyroid drugs over 5 years with positive TRAb. PBMC RNA was the source of the TCR library. American Thyroid Association guidelines defined how Graves' disease was diagnosed. CDR1 DFQATT and CDR2 SNEGSKA come from the germline V gene (reference sequence). The V gene lost 0 bases and the J gene lost 7 bases, with 10 bases spanning the gap. This CDR3 contains 14 residues. The study, taken as a whole, reports: The study found TRBV28, TRBJ1-2 and TRBJ2-5 favored in persistent disease.

The sample here was peripheral blood mononuclear cells (PBMCs), taken when the disease was refractory, from a patient treated with antithyroid drugs. The TCR was taken from a female donor with Graves disease. The chain combines TRBV20-1 with TRBJ1-6, with D uncertain. CDR3 loop: CSAREGTGNSPLHY. The CDR3 DNA sequence: TGCAGTGCTAGAGAGGGAACCGGGAATTCACCCCTCCACTAT.